The present T cell receptor beta chain was sequenced within a study of human T cells and chemical hapten exposure. Overall study context: Donors were sensitized with 2% DPC on the upper inner arm. Study-wide results and caveats: Once DPC sensitization occurred, TCRs above 1 in 1000 frequency showed no change.

One entry per CDR3 protein results from TCRdb running MiXCR on the RACE reads. The sample has around 260,000 distinct CDR3 sequences, 7.5% to 10% seen once. The CDR3 has 12 amino acids. Trimming removed 0 bases from V and 6 bases from J, with 6 bases in between. CDR1 is DFQATT, CDR2 SNEGSKA, per germline (reference sequence). Time point in this sample: pre-sensitization, week 0. Treatment reported: therapeutic diphenylcyclopropenone sensitization with weekly scalp DPC. Patches went on only after blood had been drawn each time. On this clonotype itself: Its antigen is unidentified.

The sample was whole blood, taken in connection with sensitization to the hapten diphenylcyclopropenone (DPC). V and J are TRBV20-1 and TRBJ2-1; no clear D gene. This TCR was recovered from a woman in her thirties or forties with alopecia areata. Some clones in this sample may be carry-over from other donors' samples. The CDR3 DNA reads TGCAGTGCTAGAGATGTGGGCAATGAGCAGTTCTTC. Its translation: CSARDVGNEQFF.